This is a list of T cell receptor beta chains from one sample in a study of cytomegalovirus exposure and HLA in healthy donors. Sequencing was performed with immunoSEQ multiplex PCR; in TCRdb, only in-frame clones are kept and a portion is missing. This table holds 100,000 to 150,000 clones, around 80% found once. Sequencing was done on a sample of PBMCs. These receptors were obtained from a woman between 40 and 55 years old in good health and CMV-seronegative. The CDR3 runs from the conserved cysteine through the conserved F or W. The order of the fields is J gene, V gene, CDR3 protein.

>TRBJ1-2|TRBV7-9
CASSLAGRTGAYGYTF
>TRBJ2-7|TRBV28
CASYSRDRDYEQYF
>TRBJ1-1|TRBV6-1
CASRGTLKNTEAFF
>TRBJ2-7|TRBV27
CASSLSGRFYEQYF
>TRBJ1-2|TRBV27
CASSPRTGTDGYTF
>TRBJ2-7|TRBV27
CASRNSYEQYF
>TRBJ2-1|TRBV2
CASSARSWNEQFF
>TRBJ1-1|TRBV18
CASWSRMEGARTEAFF
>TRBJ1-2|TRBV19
CASSNGAAYGYTF
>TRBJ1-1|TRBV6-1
CASKDGTANTEAFF
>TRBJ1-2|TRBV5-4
CASSLGVDRPNYGYTF
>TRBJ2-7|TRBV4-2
CASSQAGQGSHEQYF
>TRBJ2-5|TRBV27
CASSQGVSYQETQYF
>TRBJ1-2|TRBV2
CASSERALGYTF
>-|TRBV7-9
CASSHRGEQYF
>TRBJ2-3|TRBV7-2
CASSRDTQDTQYF
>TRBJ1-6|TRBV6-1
CASSEVRGTDSNSPLHF
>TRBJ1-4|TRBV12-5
CPSSRGQATNEKLFF
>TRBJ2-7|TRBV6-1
CASSTFSGLSYEQYF
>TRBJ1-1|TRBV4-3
CASSQGRGVYTEAFF
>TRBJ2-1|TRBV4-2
CASSQVQSTTYNEQFF
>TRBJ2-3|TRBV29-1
CSGRSSGYTDTQYF
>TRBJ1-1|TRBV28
CASERRPNTEAFF
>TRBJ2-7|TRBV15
CATTQGRGLAGNEQYF
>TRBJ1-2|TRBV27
CASSPGQGDYYGYTF
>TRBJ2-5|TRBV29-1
CSTDSGAQYF
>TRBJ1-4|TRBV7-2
CASSSRQEKNEKLFF
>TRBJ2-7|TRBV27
CASTPSGGQVVYEQYF
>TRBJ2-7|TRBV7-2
CASSGGLAGGIYEQYF
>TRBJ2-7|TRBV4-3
CASSQETVSYEQYF
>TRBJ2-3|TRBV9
CASSGGLAGPTDTQYF
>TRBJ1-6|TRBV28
CASKDNRGASPLHF
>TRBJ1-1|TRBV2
CASPGQGTAFF
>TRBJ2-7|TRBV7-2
CASSLGLGAGVYEQYF
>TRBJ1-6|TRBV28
CASSLSITGGDSPLHF
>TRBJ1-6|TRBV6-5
CASRDSGSYNSPLHF
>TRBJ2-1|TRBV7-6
CASSSRTNNEQFF
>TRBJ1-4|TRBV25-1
CASSSTTGVHEKLFF
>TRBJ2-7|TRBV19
CASSMMDKLYEQYF
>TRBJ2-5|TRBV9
CASSVGTGGTQYF
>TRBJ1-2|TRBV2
CASRGDSSTSRYTF
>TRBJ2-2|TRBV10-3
CAIRGGGQGTGELFF
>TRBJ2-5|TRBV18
CASSPQTGGAQETQYF
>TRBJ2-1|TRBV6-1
CASRKQGGHNEQFF
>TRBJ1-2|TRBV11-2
CASRGQTYGYTF
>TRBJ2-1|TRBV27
CASSPQAGSSYNEQFF
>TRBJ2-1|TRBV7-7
CASSQDRQGEQFF
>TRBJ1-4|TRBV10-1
CARRRQGLATNEKLFF
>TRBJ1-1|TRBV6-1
CASSEAGGTEAFF
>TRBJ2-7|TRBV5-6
CASSLGQGTSYEQYF
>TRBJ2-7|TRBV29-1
CSVEGGGPLYEQYF